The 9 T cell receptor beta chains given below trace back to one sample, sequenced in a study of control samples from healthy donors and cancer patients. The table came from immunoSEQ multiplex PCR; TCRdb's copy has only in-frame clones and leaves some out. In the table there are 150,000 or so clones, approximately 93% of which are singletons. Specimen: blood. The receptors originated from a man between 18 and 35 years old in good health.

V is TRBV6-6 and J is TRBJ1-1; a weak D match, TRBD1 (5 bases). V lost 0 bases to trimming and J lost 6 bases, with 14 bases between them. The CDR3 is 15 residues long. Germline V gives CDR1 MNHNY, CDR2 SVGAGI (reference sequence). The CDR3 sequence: CASSYSWGPHSEAFF. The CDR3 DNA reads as TGTGCCAGCAGTTACTCTTGGGGCCCGCATTCTGAAGCTTTCTTT.

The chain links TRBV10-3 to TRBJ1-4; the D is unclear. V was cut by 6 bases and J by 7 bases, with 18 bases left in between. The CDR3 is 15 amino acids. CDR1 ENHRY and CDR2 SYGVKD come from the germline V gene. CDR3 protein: CAIRARDLGGEKLFF. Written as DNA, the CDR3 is TGTGCCATCAGGGCCCGAGACCTGGGAGGTGAAAAACTGTTTTTT.

The CDR3 nucleotides are TGTGCCAGTAGTATAGGCCCCCGGGACAGGCCCTACGAGCAGTACTTC. It translates to CASSIGPRDRPYEQYF. The rearrangement uses TRBV19 and TRBJ2-7, with 8 bases lining up with TRBD1. This CDR3 comprises 16 residues. With 1 base clipped from V and 2 bases from J, the junction kept 7 bases outside the gene matches. Germline loops: CDR1 LNHDA, CDR2 SQIVND (reference sequence).

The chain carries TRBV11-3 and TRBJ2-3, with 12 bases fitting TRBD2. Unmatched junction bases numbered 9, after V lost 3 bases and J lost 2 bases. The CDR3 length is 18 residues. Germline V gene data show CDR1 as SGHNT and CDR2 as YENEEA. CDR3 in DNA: TGTGCCAGCAGCTTTATCGTGCTAGCGGGGGGGACCACAGATACGCAGTATTTT. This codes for CASSFIVLAGGTTDTQYF.

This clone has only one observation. The CDR3 DNA follows: TGCGCCAGCAGCCAAGTTGAGGGGGCAGAGACCCAGTACTTC. This encodes CASSQVEGAETQYF. The V gene is TRBV4-3, the J gene TRBJ2-5, with TRBD1 matching 7 bases. The CDR3 runs 14 residues. Trimming removed 1 base from V and 4 bases from J; junction bases left unmatched: 3. Germline assignment: CDR1 LGHNA and CDR2 YSLEER.

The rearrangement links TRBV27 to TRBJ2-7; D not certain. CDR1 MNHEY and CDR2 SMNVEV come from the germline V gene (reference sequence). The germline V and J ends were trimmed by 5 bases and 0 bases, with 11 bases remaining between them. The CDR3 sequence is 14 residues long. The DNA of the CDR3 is TGTGCCAGCAGTCCTGAAAAGATCTCCTACGAGCAGTACTTC. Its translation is CASSPEKISYEQYF.

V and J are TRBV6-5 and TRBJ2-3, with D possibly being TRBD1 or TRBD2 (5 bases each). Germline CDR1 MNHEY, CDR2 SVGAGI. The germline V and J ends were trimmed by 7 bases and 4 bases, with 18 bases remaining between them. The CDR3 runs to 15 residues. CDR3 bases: TGTGCCAGCAACCGGACCCGAGGGGCCGCAGATACGCAGTATTTT. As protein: CASNRTRGAADTQYF.

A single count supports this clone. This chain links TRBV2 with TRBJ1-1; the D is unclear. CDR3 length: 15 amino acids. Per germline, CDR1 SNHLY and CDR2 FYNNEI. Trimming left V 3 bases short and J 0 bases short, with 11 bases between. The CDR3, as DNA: TGTGCCAGCAGTGAGGGAGCTGCCTTGAACACTGAAGCTTTCTTT. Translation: CASSEGAALNTEAFF.

The CDR3 reads CASSLQGASYEQYF. The CDR3 DNA reads as TGCGCCAGCAGCTTACAGGGGGCGTCCTACGAGCAGTACTTC. V gene TRBV5-1 combines with J gene TRBJ2-7; 9 nucleotides line up with TRBD1. The length of the CDR3 is 14 residues. V lost 2 bases and J lost 1; bases outside the gene matches: 1. The V gene's germline CDR1 is SGHRS and CDR2 YFSETQ. The full variable domain, rest sourced from reference TRBV5-1 and TRBJ2-7, is KAGVTQTPRYLIKTRGQQVTLSCSPISGHRSVSWYQQTPGQGLQFLFEYFSETQRNKGNFPGRFSGRQFSNSRSEMNVSTLELGDSALYLCASSLQGASYEQYFGPGTRLTVT.